This is a list of T cell receptor beta chains from one sample in a study of blood T cell repertoires in COVID-19. Libraries were prepared by immunoSEQ multiplex PCR; TCRdb keeps only in-frame clonotypes and omits some of them. The sample includes 270,000 or so clones, approximately 89% of them seen just once. The sequencing input was peripheral blood. The receptors were gathered from a woman in her 30s with COVID-19, enrolled during active disease. CDR3s include the opening cysteine and the closing phenylalanine or tryptophan. A D gene is named only where the DNA matches it firmly. Only part of the rows carry a size: once, few, many, or a class if the clone is expanded.

TRBJ2-1	-	-	17	TRBV11-3	CASSLDLGYNSYNEQFF	TGTGCCAGCAGCTTAGATCTCGGGTATAACTCCTACAATGAGCAGTTCTTC
TRBJ1-3	TRBD1	-	18	TRBV4-1	CASSQNPQGGFSGNTIYF	TGCGCCAGCAGCCAAAATCCACAGGGGGGATTCTCTGGAAACACCATATATTTT
TRBJ2-1	-	-	18	TRBV15	CATSRAKPGSPLNNEQFF	TGTGCCACCAGCAGAGCCAAACCCGGGTCACCGCTTAACAATGAGCAGTTCTTC
TRBJ2-7	-	-	14	TRBV28	CASSTQQGAYEQYF	TGTGCCAGCAGTACACAACAGGGCGCCTACGAGCAGTACTTC
TRBJ1-5	TRBD1	once	15	TRBV7-9	CASSNLDRVNQPQHF	TGTGCCAGCAGCAACTTGGACAGGGTCAATCAGCCCCAGCATTTT
TRBJ2-7	TRBD2	-	15	TRBV9	CASSVEAGETYEQYF	TGTGCCAGCAGCGTAGAGGCGGGGGAAACCTACGAGCAGTACTTC
TRBJ1-4	-	once	16	TRBV28	CASSLQGLATNEKLFF	TGTGCCAGCAGTTTGCAGGGTCTGGCAACTAATGAAAAACTGTTTTTT
TRBJ1-2	-	-	15	TRBV28	CASSSPGLRLRGYTF	TGTGCCAGCAGTTCGCCGGGACTCCGGTTGAGGGGCTACACCTTC
TRBJ1-2	TRBD1	once	14	TRBV2	CASRPGQMDYGYTF	TGTGCCAGCAGACCGGGACAGATGGACTATGGCTACACCTTC
TRBJ2-1	TRBD1	-	11	TRBV7-2	CASSGTVEQFF	TGTGCCAGCAGCGGGACAGTTGAGCAGTTCTTC
TRBJ1-4	-	-	14	TRBV11-2	CASAPRRSDEKLFF	TGTGCCAGCGCCCCCCGCAGGTCAGATGAAAAACTGTTTTTT
TRBJ2-7	TRBD2	-	15	TRBV11-2	CASSLGSGGTFGQYF	TGTGCCAGCAGCTTAGGGAGCGGGGGAACCTTCGGGCAGTACTTC
TRBJ1-5	-	once	14	TRBV21-1	CASKGGAGNQPQHF	TGTGCCAGCAAGGGGGGGGCGGGCAATCAGCCCCAGCATTTT
TRBJ1-1	TRBD1	-	13	TRBV19	CASSTDRGYSAFF	TGTGCCAGTAGTACAGACAGGGGTTATTCAGCTTTCTTT
TRBJ2-1	TRBD2	-	15	TRBV28	CASRKTSGGNNEQFF	TGTGCCAGCAGAAAGACTAGCGGGGGGAACAATGAGCAGTTCTTC
TRBJ2-1	TRBD1	-	17	TRBV2	CASSEAADRVSYNEQFF	TGTGCCAGCAGTGAAGCTGCGGACAGGGTCTCCTACAATGAGCAGTTCTTC
TRBJ1-4	-	-	17	TRBV7-8	CASSLAASGRLGEKLFF	TGTGCCAGCAGCTTAGCGGCGTCGGGGAGGTTAGGTGAAAAACTGTTTTTT
TRBJ1-2	TRBD1	-	16	TRBV19	CASSGIWGQSPNYYTF	TGTGCCAGTTCTGGGATCTGGGGACAGAGTCCAAACTACTACACCTTC
TRBJ1-1	TRBD1	-	13	TRBV5-5	CASLGQGPTEAFF	TGTGCCAGCTTGGGACAGGGCCCCACTGAAGCTTTCTTT
TRBJ2-5	-	once	12	TRBV21-1	CARGGGKETQYF	TGTGCCAGAGGCGGGGGTAAAGAGACCCAGTACTTC
TRBJ1-2	-	-	15	TRBV19	CASRTLQGYNYGYTF	TGTGCCAGTAGAACACTACAGGGATATAACTATGGCTACACCTTC
TRBJ1-2	TRBD1	-	13	TRBV30	CAWSRDRVGGYTF	TGTGCCTGGAGCCGGGACAGGGTTGGCGGCTACACCTTC
TRBJ1-2	-	-	14	TRBV4-1	CASSQDGRGYGYTF	TGCGCCAGCAGCCAAGATGGTAGGGGGTATGGCTACACCTTC
TRBJ1-1	-	-	13	TRBV5-1	CASRADSFTEAFF	TGCGCCAGCAGAGCCGACAGCTTCACTGAAGCTTTCTTT
TRBJ1-1	TRBD1	-	14	TRBV5-4	CASRGGQRDTEAFF	TGTGCCAGCAGGGGGGGACAGAGGGACACTGAAGCTTTCTTT
TRBJ1-2	TRBD1	-	18	TRBV2	CASSITGGGTLLVGGYTF	TGTGCCAGCAGTATTACAGGGGGCGGAACCCTATTAGTAGGTGGCTACACCTTC
TRBJ2-3	-	-	17	TRBV7-9	CASSSPEVRRFTDTQYF	TGTGCCAGCAGCTCACCAGAGGTCCGTCGATTCACAGATACGCAGTATTTT
TRBJ2-1	TRBD1	-	15	TRBV29-1	CSVEGGQGAMDEQFF	TGCAGCGTTGAAGGGGGACAGGGGGCTATGGATGAGCAGTTCTTC
TRBJ1-5	TRBD1	-	16	TRBV5-8	CASSLGTGGVYQPQHF	TGTGCCAGCAGCTTGGGGACAGGGGGGGTATATCAGCCCCAGCATTTT
TRBJ1-1	-	-	11	TRBV15	CATSWRTEAFF	TGTGCCACCAGCTGGAGAACTGAAGCTTTCTTT
TRBJ1-2	-	few	14	TRBV30	CAWIGRGGYYGYTF	TGTGCCTGGATTGGGCGGGGTGGGTACTATGGCTACACCTTC
TRBJ2-1	TRBD2	-	16	TRBV10-3	CAISSNGGSSYNEQFF	TGTGCCATCAGTTCCAACGGCGGGAGCTCCTACAATGAGCAGTTCTTC
TRBJ1-6	-	-	14	TRBV28	CASSLGLGNSPLHF	TGTGCCAGCAGTTTAGGGCTCGGTAATTCACCCCTCCACTTT